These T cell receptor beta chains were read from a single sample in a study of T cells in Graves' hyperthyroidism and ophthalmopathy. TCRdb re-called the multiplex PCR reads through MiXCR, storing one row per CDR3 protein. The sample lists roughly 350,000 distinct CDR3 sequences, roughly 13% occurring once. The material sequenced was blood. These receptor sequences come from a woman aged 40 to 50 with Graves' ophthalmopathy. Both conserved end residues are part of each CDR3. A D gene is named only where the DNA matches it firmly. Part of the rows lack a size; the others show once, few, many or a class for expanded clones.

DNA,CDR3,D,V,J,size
TGTGCCAGCAGCCCCGCCGGGGGGGCCGTGGATGAGCAGTTCTTC,CASSPAGGAVDEQFF,TRBD2,TRBV4-2,TRBJ2-1,NA
TGCGCCAGCAGCTTGGAGGTAAATTCACCCCTCCACTTT,CASSLEVNSPLHF,NA,TRBV5-1,TRBJ1-6,many
TGTGCCAGCAGCGTGAGCTCCACAGGGTTGAGGGCGAAGAACACTGAAGCTTTCTTT,CASSVSSTGLRAKNTEAFF,NA,TRBV2,TRBJ1-1,many
TGTGCCAGCAGCTTAAGGGCGCTAGCGGGAGGGGATGAGCAGTTCTTC,CASSLRALAGGDEQFF,TRBD2,TRBV7-2,TRBJ2-1,NA
TGTGCCAGCAGTTACCTTCGCTCTGGGGCCAACGTCCTGACTTTC,CASSYLRSGANVLTF,NA,TRBV6-5,TRBJ2-6,many
TGTGCCAGCAGTCGCAGACAACAGTACTATGGCTACACCTTC,CASSRRQQYYGYTF,NA,TRBV28,TRBJ1-2,many
TGTGCCAGCAGTTCTCGCGAGAACACTGAAGCTTTCTTT,CASSSRENTEAFF,NA,TRBV27,TRBJ1-1,many
TGTGCCAGCAGCCAAGTGAAGGACGAAGGCTACACCTTC,CASSQVKDEGYTF,NA,TRBV3-1,TRBJ1-2,few
TGCGCCAGCAGCTCACCGACTCACAATGAGCAGTTCTTC,CASSSPTHNEQFF,NA,TRBV5-1,TRBJ2-1,many
TGCAGTGCTAGTTCGCTACCCTACAATGAGCAGTTCTTC,CSASSLPYNEQFF,NA,TRBV20-1,TRBJ2-1,NA
TGTGCCACCAGCAGTCCACAGGGTTCGGTCTATGGCTACACCTTC,CATSSPQGSVYGYTF,NA,TRBV15,TRBJ1-2,few
TGTGCCAGCAGCCAAGTTGTCAGTACAGGATCGGAGCGGTACTTC,CASSQVVSTGSERYF,NA,TRBV3-1,TRBJ2-7,few
TGTGCCAGCAGTGAAGTGGTGGGCCGGGAGACCCAGTACTTC,CASSEVVGRETQYF,NA,TRBV6-1,TRBJ2-5,many
TGCGCCAGCAGCTTAGAAGCGGGGCGCACAGATACGCAGTATTTT,CASSLEAGRTDTQYF,TRBD2,TRBV5-1,TRBJ2-3,many
TGCAGCGTTGAATTACTTAATAGTAATGAGCAGTTCTTC,CSVELLNSNEQFF,NA,TRBV29-1,TRBJ2-1,many
TGTGCCAGCAGCGTTGGGGTACCCGCCACTGAAGCTTTCTTT,CASSVGVPATEAFF,NA,TRBV9,TRBJ1-1,many
TGTGCCAGCAGCGAGAACTCCGGGGGTAACACAGATACGCAGTATTTT,CASSENSGGNTDTQYF,NA,TRBV11-3,TRBJ2-3,many
TGTGCCAGCAGTCCTGGGGTGGGGCGGCGTCTTGGTTACGAGCAGTACTTC,CASSPGVGRRLGYEQYF,NA,TRBV12-3/TRBV12-4,TRBJ2-7,many
TGCGCCAGCAGTTTACCCGGAGGGCTGATGACTGAAGCTTTCTTT,CASSLPGGLMTEAFF,NA,TRBV10-2,TRBJ1-1,many
TGTGCCAGCAGTTACTCGGCGCTTTACAATGAGCAGTTCTTC,CASSYSALYNEQFF,NA,TRBV6-2/TRBV6-3,TRBJ2-1,NA
TGCAGTGCTAGACCGATAGTAGCGGAGCATAGCTCCTACGAGCAGTACTTC,CSARPIVAEHSSYEQYF,NA,TRBV20-1,TRBJ2-7,NA